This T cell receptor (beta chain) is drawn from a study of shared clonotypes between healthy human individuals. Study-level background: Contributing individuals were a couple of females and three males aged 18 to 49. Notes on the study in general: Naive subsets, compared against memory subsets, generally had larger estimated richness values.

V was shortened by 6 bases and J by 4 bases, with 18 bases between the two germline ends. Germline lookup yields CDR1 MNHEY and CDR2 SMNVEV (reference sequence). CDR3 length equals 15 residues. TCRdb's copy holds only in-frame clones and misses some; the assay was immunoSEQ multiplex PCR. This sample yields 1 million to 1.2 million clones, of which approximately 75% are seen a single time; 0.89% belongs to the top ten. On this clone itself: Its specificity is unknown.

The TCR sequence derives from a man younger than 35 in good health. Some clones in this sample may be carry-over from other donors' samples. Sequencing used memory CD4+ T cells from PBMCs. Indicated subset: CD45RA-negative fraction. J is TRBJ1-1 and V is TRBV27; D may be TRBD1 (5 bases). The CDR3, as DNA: TGTGCCAGCAGCCGCCCACCGGGGGGTTTCACTGAAGCTTTCTTT. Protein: CASSRPPGGFTEAFF.